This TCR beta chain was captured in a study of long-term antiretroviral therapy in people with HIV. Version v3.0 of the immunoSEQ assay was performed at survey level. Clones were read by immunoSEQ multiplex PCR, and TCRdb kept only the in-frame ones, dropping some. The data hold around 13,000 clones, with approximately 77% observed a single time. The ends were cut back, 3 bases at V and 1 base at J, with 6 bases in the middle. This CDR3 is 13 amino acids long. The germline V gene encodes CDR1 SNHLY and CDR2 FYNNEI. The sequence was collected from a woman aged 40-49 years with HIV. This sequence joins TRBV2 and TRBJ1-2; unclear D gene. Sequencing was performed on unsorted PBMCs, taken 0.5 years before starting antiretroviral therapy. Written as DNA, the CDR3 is TGTGCCAGCAGTGATGAGATTAACTATGGCTACACCTTC. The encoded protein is CASSDEINYGYTF.